Presented here are 22 T cell receptor beta chains from one specimen sequenced in a study of blood T cell repertoires in COVID-19. Profiling relied on immunoSEQ multiplex PCR, and the TCRdb table lists in-frame clones only, not all of them. The sample holds approximately 170,000 clones, approximately 90% seen once. Sequenced material: peripheral blood. These receptors originate from a man aged 30 to 39 with acute or convalescent COVID-19.

V and J are TRBV9 and TRBJ2-2, with TRBD1 identical over 9 bases. The junction had 4 bases not matched to a gene; V was cut back by 3 bases and J by 1 base. In germline, CDR1 is SGDLS, CDR2 YYNGEE. The CDR3 is 16 amino acids. CDR3 amino acids: CASSEGQGWNTGELFF. In DNA, the CDR3 is TGTGCCAGCAGCGAGGGACAGGGATGGAACACCGGGGAGCTGTTTTTT.

V usage is TRBV18 and J usage is TRBJ1-3; D is unclear. V lost 3 bases, J lost 4 bases, and 10 bases lay in between. The CDR3 sequence is 14 residues long. In germline, CDR1 is KGHSH, CDR2 LQKENI. The CDR3 DNA sequence: TGTGCCAGCTCACCTCAGTTGGGCGGAAACACCATATATTTT. The encoded protein is CASSPQLGGNTIYF.

The chain is built from TRBV7-8 and TRBJ2-1; D might be TRBD2 (6 bases). Germline CDR1 SGHVS, CDR2 FQNEAQ. Trimming pared 1 base from V and 10 bases from J, leaving 11 bases between. The CDR3 is 13 residues long. The CDR3 DNA follows: TGTGCCAGCAGCTTAGATAGCGGAGGAGAGCAGTTCTTC. Amino acid sequence: CASSLDSGGEQFF.

This clone was found once. This rearrangement joins TRBV5-1 to TRBJ1-2, with 12 positions matching TRBD1. V shed 4 bases and J 6 bases; nucleotides not matched to a gene: 7. Germline-derived CDR1 and CDR2 are SGHRS and YFSETQ. This CDR3 region has 15 residues. DNA for the CDR3: TGCGCCAGCAGCCCAGGGACAGGGGGCTACGATGGCTACACCTTC. This sequence encodes CASSPGTGGYDGYTF.

The rearrangement joins TRBV9 to TRBJ1-3; possible D gene TRBD1, 6 bases. Germline values: CDR1 SGDLS, CDR2 YYNGEE. V lost 2 bases, J lost 2 bases, and 14 bases lay in between. This CDR3 spans 16 amino acids. CDR3 nucleotides: TGTGCCAGCAGCGTCAGCCCAGGGGATGCTGGAAACACCATATATTTT. Encoded protein: CASSVSPGDAGNTIYF.

J is TRBJ2-7 and V is TRBV10-3, with TRBD1 as a possible D gene (5 bases). Looked up from germline, CDR1 is ENHRY and CDR2 is SYGVKD. V was shortened by 6 bases and J by 3 bases, with 12 bases between the two germline ends. The CDR3 is 13 residues long. DNA for the CDR3: TGTGCCATCAGGGAACAGGTGATCTACGAGCAGTACTTC. This encodes CAIREQVIYEQYF.

The CDR3 region has the DNA TGTGCCAGTAGTACCTCCGGGACATACCCCCAAGAGACCCAGTACTTC. It is translated as CASSTSGTYPQETQYF. J is TRBJ2-5 and V is TRBV19; a possible D gene is TRBD1 (6 bases). The ends were cut back, 4 bases at V and 1 base at J, with 16 bases in the middle. Germline lookup yields CDR1 LNHDA and CDR2 SQIVND (reference sequence). CDR3 length equals 16 residues.

The chain combines TRBV18 with TRBJ2-7, with 10 bases that match TRBD2. Germline V gene lookup returns CDR1 KGHSH and CDR2 LQKENI. The CDR3 is 16 amino acids. J lost 0 bases, V lost 6 bases, and 8 bases had no gene match. This CDR3 is CASSRLAGPASYEQYF. The CDR3 bases are TGTGCCAGCTCGCGACTAGCGGGTCCTGCCTCCTACGAGCAGTACTTC.

V usage is TRBV3-1 (or the pseudogene TRBV3-2) and J usage is TRBJ1-4, with 9 nucleotides matching TRBD1. V was clipped by 4 bases and J by 5 bases; unmatched bases: 8. This CDR3 region has 16 residues. Germline-derived CDR1 and CDR2 are LGHDT and YNNKEL (reference sequence). Here the CDR3 DNA reads TGTGCCAGCAGCCTAAACAGGGGGCGGGCAAATGAAAAACTGTTTTTT. It encodes CASSLNRGRANEKLFF.

The genes are TRBV6-2 or TRBV6-3 and TRBJ1-1; possibly TRBD1 for D (5 bases). The CDR3 length is 14 residues. V was cut by 4 bases and J by 0 bases, with 9 bases left in between. Germline V gives CDR1 MNHEY, CDR2 SVGEGT. The CDR3 sequence: CASSFTGLNTEAFF. DNA of the CDR3: TGTGCCAGCAGTTTTACAGGATTGAACACTGAAGCTTTCTTT.

This clone was seen just once. The gene calls are TRBV5-4 and TRBJ2-3, with a weak D call TRBD2 (6 bases). Germline-derived CDR1 and CDR2 are SGHNT and YYREEE (reference sequence). The CDR3 sequence is 15 residues long. The V and J ends lost 1 base and 2 bases respectively, with 11 bases between them. The CDR3 nucleotides read TGTGCCAGCAGCTTGACGGGAGTTGACACAGATACGCAGTATTTT. As protein: CASSLTGVDTDTQYF.

The chain employs TRBV14 and TRBJ2-1, with D uncertain. CDR3 length equals 13 residues. Trimming cost V 1 base and J 8 bases, with 9 bases left between them. Germline V gene sequence: CDR1 SGHDN, CDR2 FVKESK. The CDR3 nucleotides read TGTGCCAGCAGCCAAGGTCTAGTCGATGAGCAGTTCTTC. Translating it yields CASSQGLVDEQFF.

This clone was seen only a few times. The chain employs TRBV6-5 and TRBJ2-7; possible D gene TRBD2, 6 bases. Between the trimmed V and J ends, which lost 4 bases and 5 bases, there was a span of 18 bases. This CDR3 is 15 amino acids long. Per the germline V gene, CDR1 is MNHEY and CDR2 is SVGAGI. CDR3: CASSSPQRRGNEQYF. CDR3 nucleotides: TGTGCCAGCAGTTCCCCCCAGCGGAGGGGTAACGAGCAGTACTTC.

The J gene is TRBJ2-2, the V gene TRBV11-3; no clear D. The CDR3 covers 14 residues. Trimming took 5 bases from V and 1 from J, leaving 8 bases between them. CDR1 SGHNT and CDR2 YENEEA come from the germline V gene. The chain's CDR3 is CASSKTQNTGELFF. In nucleotides, the CDR3 is TGTGCCAGCAGCAAGACACAGAACACCGGGGAGCTGTTTTTT. Drawing the rest from reference TRBV11-3 and TRBJ2-2, the complete variable domain is EAGVVQSPRYKIIEKKQPVAFWCNPISGHNTLYWYLQNLGQGPELLIRYENEEAVDDSQLPKDRFSAERLKGVDSTLKIQPAELGDSAVYLCASSKTQNTGELFFGEGSRLTVL.

This clone was recorded only once. The chain is built from TRBV3-1 (or the pseudogene TRBV3-2) and TRBJ1-6; 7 bases are a match to TRBD1. Germline loops: CDR1 LGHDT, CDR2 YNNKEL (reference sequence). V gave up 7 bases and J gave up 7 bases; unmatched junction bases: 7. This CDR3 has 14 residues. The CDR3 region has the DNA TGTGCCAGCACTCTACGACAGGGAAATTCACCCCTCCACTTT. It encodes CASTLRQGNSPLHF.

The chain joins TRBV4-2 to TRBJ1-1; weak D call: TRBD1 (6 bases). The V gene's germline CDR1 is LGHNA and CDR2 YNFKEQ. V dropped 4 bases and J dropped 3 bases, with 15 bases sitting between them. The CDR3 covers 15 residues. The CDR3 DNA is TGTGCCAGCAGCCGGACTGGGGGCGCGGACACTGAAGCTTTCTTT. It codes for CASSRTGGADTEAFF.

The J gene is TRBJ1-1, the V gene TRBV6-6; D remains ambiguous. The CDR3 length is 13 residues. Trimming pared 2 bases from V and 4 bases from J, leaving 8 bases between. The germline gives CDR1 MNHNY, CDR2 SVGAGI (reference sequence). CDR3 loop: CASSYTRATEAFF. The CDR3 DNA reads TGTGCCAGCAGTTACACCCGCGCCACTGAAGCTTTCTTT.

This rearrangement joins TRBV11-3 to TRBJ1-1, with no clear D. This CDR3 has 12 amino acids. Trimming removed 4 bases at V and 10 bases at J, with 13 bases between. CDR1 is SGHNT and CDR2 is YENEEA in the germline V gene. CDR3 sequence: CASSSTSGLAFF. The DNA of the CDR3 is TGTGCCAGCAGCTCAACTTCAGGTCTAGCTTTCTTT.

This chain connects TRBV7-2 to TRBJ1-2; 7 bases fit TRBD1. Germline V lookup: CDR1 SGHTA, CDR2 FQGNSA. V was clipped by 5 bases and J by 2 bases; unmatched bases: 5. The CDR3 has 14 amino acids. The CDR3 is CASSRWTGNYGYTF. The CDR3 DNA follows: TGTGCCAGCAGCAGATGGACAGGAAACTATGGCTACACCTTC.

This clone was found once. The rearrangement joins TRBV3-1 (or the pseudogene TRBV3-2) to TRBJ1-1; possibly TRBD1 for D (5 bases). Germline values: CDR1 LGHDT, CDR2 YNNKEL (reference sequence). There are 12 residues in the CDR3. Trimming left V 2 bases short and J 8 bases short, with 9 bases between. For the CDR3, the DNA is TGTGCCAGCAGCCAACCGGGACTCGAAGCTTTCTTT. It yields the protein CASSQPGLEAFF.

This chain links TRBV12-3 or TRBV12-4 with TRBJ2-5; D not resolved. This CDR3 contains 13 residues. With 1 base removed from V and 1 base from J, the gap between germline ends came to 4 bases. The CDR3 loop is CASSLVSQETQYF. The DNA of the CDR3 is TGTGCCAGCAGTTTAGTCAGCCAAGAGACCCAGTACTTC.

In its sample, this clone was seen a few times. This rearrangement joins TRBV4-1 to TRBJ2-7; TRBD2 aligns across 9 bases. The CDR3 sequence is 16 residues long. Germline-derived CDR1 and CDR2 are MGHRA and YSYEKL. After removal of 0 bases from V and 6 bases from J, the junction contained 9 bases not matched to a gene. CDR3 sequence: CASSQEIAGGLREQYF. For the CDR3, the DNA is TGCGCCAGCAGCCAAGAAATCGCGGGAGGGCTTCGCGAGCAGTACTTC.